The sequence of this T cell receptor (beta chain) was determined in a study of response to subunit inactivated influenza vaccine (dated by TCRdb to the late 2010s). Notes on the research overall: Deep quantitative profiling of the T cell receptor repertoire was used in the study to follow responses to a trivalent subunit inactivated influenza vaccine. Broad study findings and their caveats: It was suggested by the authors that each seasonal influenza vaccination may recruit only a limited number of new T cells.

This clonotype showed up many times. Its antigen specificity is not known. No quality values exist for individual bases; no much larger clone is one base distant. The CDR3 sequence holds 14 residues, the cysteine and phenylalanine included. Only the CDR3 portion is preserved as DNA: 42 bases, with reading frame beginning at the first base. The germline V and J ends show losses of 5 bases and 2 bases respectively, and no gene match explains 3 bases of the junction. Receptor libraries were prepared by RT-PCR. TCRdb lists the instrument as Illumina HiSeq 2500. Using fastp trimming at Q25 and MiXCR clonotype assembly, TCRdb reanalyzed the public sequencing data and kept in-frame beta chains. Each entry is one CDR3 protein sequence, shown with its most common DNA and genes. This sample is represented by around 750,000 distinct CDR3 sequences; roughly 20% of them were singletons. Of the sample, more than 8.5% is held by the ten largest clones.

The receptor comes from a man aged 45-65 years who received an inactivated influenza vaccine. Donor details come from another sample of the same person, matched by shared clones. The sample was PBMCs from blood, taken 5 days after vaccination. The sequence is built from TRBV12-3 or TRBV12-4 and TRBJ2-1; the central 7 bases match TRBD1. The CDR3 reads as follows: CASSPGQTYNEQFF. The base sequence is TGTGCCAGCAGTCCGGGACAGACCTACAATGAGCAGTTCTTC.